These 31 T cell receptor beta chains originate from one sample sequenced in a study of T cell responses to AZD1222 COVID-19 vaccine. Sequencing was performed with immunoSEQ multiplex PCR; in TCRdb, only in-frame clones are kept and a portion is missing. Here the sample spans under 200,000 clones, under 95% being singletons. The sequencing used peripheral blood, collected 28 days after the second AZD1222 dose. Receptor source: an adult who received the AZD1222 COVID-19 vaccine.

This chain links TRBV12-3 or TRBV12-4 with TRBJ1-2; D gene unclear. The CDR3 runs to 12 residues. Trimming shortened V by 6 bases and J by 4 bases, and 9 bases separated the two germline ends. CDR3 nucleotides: TGTGCCAGCAGAGGGAGTGGCTATGGCTACACCTTC. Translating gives CASRGSGYGYTF.

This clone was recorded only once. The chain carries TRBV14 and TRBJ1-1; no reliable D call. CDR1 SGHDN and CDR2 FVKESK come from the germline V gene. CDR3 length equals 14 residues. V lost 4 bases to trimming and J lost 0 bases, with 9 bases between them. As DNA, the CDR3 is TGTGCCAGCAGCCTCAAATCTCTGAACACTGAAGCTTTCTTT. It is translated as CASSLKSLNTEAFF.

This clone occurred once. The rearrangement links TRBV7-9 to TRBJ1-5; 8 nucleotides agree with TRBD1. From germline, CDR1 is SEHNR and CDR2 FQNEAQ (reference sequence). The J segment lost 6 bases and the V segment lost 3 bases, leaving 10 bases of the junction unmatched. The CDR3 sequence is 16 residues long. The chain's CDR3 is CASSLGAGGLAQPQHF. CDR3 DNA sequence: TGTGCCAGCAGCTTGGGGGCAGGGGGCCTGGCTCAGCCCCAGCATTTT.

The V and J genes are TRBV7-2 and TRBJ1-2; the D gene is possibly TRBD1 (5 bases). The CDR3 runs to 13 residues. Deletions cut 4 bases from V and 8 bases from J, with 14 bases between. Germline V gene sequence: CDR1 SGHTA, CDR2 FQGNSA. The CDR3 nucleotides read TGTGCCAGCAGCTCCCCAGGAGGGACCGGCTACACCTTC. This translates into CASSSPGGTGYTF.

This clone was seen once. The CDR3 sequence is CASSYSPPRLTEAFF. The CDR3 nucleotides are TGTGCCAGCAGTTACTCCCCCCCTAGGCTCACTGAAGCTTTCTTT. The chain carries TRBV6-2 or TRBV6-3 and TRBJ1-1; D call uncertain. V lost 0 bases and J 4 bases, leaving 12 bases between the germline ends. Germline V lookup: CDR1 MNHEY, CDR2 SVGEGT. This CDR3 region has 15 residues.

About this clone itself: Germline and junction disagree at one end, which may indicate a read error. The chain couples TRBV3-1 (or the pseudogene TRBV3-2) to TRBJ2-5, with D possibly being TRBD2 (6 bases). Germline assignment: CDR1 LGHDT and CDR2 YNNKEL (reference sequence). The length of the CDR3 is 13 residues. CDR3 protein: CASSQRGWGEPHF. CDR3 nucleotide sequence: TGTGCCAGCAGCCAACGAGGGTGGGGGGAACCCCACTTC.

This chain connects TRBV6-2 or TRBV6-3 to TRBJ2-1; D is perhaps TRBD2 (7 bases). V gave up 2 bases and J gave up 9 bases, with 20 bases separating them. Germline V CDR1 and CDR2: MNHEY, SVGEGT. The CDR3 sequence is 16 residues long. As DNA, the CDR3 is TGTGCCAGCAGTTACCGCGGGAGTCGCGGGGACACTGAGCAGTTCTTC. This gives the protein CASSYRGSRGDTEQFF.

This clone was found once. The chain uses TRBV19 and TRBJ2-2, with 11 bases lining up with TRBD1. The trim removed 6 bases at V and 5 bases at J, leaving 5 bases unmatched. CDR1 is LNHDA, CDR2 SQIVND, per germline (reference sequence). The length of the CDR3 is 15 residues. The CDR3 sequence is CASSSGQGGTGELFF. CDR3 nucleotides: TGTGCCAGTAGCTCGGGACAGGGGGGGACCGGGGAGCTGTTTTTT.

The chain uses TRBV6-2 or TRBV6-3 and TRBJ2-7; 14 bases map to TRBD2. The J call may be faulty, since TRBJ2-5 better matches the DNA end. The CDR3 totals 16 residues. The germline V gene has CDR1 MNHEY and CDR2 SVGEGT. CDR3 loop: CASSRTSGGQGETQYF. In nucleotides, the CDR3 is TGTGCCAGCAGTCGGACTAGCGGGGGGCAGGGAGAGACCCAGTACTTC.

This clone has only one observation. CDR3 protein: CASSEWRAGGKDTQYF. The CDR3 DNA reads TGTGCCAGCAGTGAGTGGCGAGCGGGAGGCAAAGATACGCAGTATTTT. This rearrangement joins TRBV2 to TRBJ2-3; TRBD2 aligns across 9 bases. Germline lookup yields CDR1 SNHLY and CDR2 FYNNEI. J gave up 5 bases and V 3 bases, and 9 bases lay outside the gene matches. This CDR3 is 16 amino acids long.

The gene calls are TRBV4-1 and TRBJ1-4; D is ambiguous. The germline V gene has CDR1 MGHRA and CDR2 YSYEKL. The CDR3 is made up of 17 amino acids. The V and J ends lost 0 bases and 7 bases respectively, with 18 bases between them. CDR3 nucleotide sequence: TGCGCCAGCAGCCAAGATTGGCAGGCGGGGATTGGTGAAAAACTGTTTTTT. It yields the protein CASSQDWQAGIGEKLFF.

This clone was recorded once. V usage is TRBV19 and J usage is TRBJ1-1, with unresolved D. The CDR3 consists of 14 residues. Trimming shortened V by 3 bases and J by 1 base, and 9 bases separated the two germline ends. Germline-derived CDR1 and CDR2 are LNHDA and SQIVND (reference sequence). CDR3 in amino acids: CASSISERNTEAFF. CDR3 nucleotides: TGTGCCAGTAGTATTTCTGAACGGAACACTGAAGCTTTCTTT.

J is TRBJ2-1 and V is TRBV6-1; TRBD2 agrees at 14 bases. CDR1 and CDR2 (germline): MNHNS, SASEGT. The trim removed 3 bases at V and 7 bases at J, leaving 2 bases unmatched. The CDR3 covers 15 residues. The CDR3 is CASSDRTSGGNEQFF. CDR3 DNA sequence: TGTGCCAGCAGTGATCGGACTAGCGGGGGGAATGAGCAGTTCTTC.

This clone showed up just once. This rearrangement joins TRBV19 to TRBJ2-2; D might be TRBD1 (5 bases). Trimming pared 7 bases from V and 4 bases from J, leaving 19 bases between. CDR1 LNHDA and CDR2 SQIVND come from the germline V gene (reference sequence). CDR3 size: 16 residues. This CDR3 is CASTPRMGLGTGELFF. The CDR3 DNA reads TGTGCCAGTACTCCCAGAATGGGGCTCGGCACCGGGGAGCTGTTTTTT.

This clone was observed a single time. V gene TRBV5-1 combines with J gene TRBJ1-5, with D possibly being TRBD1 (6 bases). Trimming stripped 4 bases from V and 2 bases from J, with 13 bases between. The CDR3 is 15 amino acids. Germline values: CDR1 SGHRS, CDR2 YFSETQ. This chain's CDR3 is CASSPGERGNQPQHF. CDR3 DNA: TGCGCCAGCAGCCCAGGGGAAAGGGGCAATCAGCCCCAGCATTTT.

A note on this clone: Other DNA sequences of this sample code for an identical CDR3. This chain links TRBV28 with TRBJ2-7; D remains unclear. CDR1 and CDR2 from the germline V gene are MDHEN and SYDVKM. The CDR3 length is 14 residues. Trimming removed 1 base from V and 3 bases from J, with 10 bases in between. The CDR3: CASSLSIPYYEQYF. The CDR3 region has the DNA TGTGCCAGCAGTTTATCGATCCCTTACTACGAGCAGTACTTC.

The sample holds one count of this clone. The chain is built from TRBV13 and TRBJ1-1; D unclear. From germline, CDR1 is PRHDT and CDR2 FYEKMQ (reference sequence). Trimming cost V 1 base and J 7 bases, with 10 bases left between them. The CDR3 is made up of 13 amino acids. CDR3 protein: CASSLVLGGEAFF. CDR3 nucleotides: TGTGCCAGCAGCTTAGTCCTGGGTGGTGAAGCTTTCTTT.

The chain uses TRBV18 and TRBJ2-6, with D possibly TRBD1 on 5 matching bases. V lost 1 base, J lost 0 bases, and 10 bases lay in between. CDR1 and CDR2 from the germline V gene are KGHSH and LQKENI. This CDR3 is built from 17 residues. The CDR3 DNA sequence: TGTGCCAGCTCACCACGGGGCGGAAACTCTGGGGCCAACGTCCTGACTTTC. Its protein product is CASSPRGGNSGANVLTF.

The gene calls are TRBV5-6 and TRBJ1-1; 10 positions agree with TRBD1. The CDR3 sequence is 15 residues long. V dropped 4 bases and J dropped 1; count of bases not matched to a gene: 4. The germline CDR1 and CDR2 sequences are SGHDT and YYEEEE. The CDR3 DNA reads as TGTGCCAGCAGCCCGGACAGGGGGGCGAACACTGAAGCTTTCTTT. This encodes CASSPDRGANTEAFF.

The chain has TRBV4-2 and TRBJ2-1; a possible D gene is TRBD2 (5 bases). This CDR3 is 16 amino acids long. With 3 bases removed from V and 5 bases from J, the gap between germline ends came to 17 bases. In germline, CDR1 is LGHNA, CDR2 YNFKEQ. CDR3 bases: TGTGCCAGCAGCCAGGGGTGGGGAGAGAGGGACAATGAGCAGTTCTTC. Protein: CASSQGWGERDNEQFF.

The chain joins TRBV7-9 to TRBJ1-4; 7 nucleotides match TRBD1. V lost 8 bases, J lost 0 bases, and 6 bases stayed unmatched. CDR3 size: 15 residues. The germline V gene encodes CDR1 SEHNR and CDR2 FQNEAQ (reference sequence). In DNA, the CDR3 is TGTGCCAGCTCTGGGGGACAGCCAACTAATGAAAAACTGTTTTTT. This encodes CASSGGQPTNEKLFF. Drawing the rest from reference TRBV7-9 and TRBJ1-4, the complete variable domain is DTGVSQNPRHKITKRGQNVTFRCDPISEHNRLYWYRQTLGQGPEFLTYFQNEAQLEKSRLLSDRFSAERPKGSFSTLEIQRTEQGDSAMYLCASSGGQPTNEKLFFGSGTQLSVL.

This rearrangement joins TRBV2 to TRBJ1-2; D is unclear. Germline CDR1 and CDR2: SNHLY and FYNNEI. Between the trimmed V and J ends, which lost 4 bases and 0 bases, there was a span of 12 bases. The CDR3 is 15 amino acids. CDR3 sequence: CASSGSWVPNYGYTF. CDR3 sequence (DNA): TGTGCCAGCAGTGGTTCCTGGGTTCCTAACTATGGCTACACCTTC. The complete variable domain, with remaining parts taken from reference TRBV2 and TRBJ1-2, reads EPEVTQTPSHQVTQMGQEVILRCVPISNHLYFYWYRQILGQKVEFLVSFYNNEISEKSEIFDDQFSVERPDGSNFTLKIRSTKLEDSAMYFCASSGSWVPNYGYTFGSGTRLTVV.

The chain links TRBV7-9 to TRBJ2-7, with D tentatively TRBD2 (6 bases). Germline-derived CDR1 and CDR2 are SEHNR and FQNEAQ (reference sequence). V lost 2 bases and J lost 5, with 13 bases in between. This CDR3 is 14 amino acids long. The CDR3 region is CASSLSGGEDEQYF. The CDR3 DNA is TGTGCCAGCAGCTTAAGTGGAGGGGAAGACGAGCAGTACTTC.

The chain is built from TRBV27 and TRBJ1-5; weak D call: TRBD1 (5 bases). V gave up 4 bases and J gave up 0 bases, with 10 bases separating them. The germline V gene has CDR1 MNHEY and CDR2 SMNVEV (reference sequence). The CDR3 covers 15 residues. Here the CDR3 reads CASSSDSYSNQPQHF. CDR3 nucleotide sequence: TGTGCCAGCAGTTCTGACAGTTATAGCAATCAGCCCCAGCATTTT.

The CDR3 region is CASRGRTGDYEQYF. For the CDR3, the DNA is TGTGCCAGCAGGGGCAGGACAGGGGACTACGAGCAGTACTTC. The J gene is TRBJ2-7, the V gene TRBV2; 9 bases line up with TRBD1. Germline assignment: CDR1 SNHLY and CDR2 FYNNEI. CDR3 length equals 14 residues. Germline trimming cut 6 bases from V and 3 bases from J; bases unmatched to any gene: 6.

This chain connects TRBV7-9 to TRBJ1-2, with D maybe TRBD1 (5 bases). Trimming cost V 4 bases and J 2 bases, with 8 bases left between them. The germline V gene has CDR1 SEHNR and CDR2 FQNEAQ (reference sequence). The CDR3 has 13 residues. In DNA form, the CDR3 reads TGTGCCAGCAGCTATGGGGCCAACTATGGCTACACCTTC. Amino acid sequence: CASSYGANYGYTF.

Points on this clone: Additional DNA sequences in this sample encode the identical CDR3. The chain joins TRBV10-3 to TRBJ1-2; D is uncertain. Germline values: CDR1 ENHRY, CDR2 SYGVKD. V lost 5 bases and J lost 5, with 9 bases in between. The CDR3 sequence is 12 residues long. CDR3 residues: CAISPQGYGYTF. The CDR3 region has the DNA TGTGCCATCAGTCCCCAAGGGTATGGCTACACCTTC.

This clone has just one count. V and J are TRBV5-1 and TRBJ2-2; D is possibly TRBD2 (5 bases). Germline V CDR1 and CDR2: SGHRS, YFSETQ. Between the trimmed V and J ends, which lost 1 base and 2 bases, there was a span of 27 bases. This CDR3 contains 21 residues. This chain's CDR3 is CASSLSGTHPLIRFNTGELFF. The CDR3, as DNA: TGCGCCAGCAGCTTGAGCGGCACCCACCCCCTTATCCGCTTTAACACCGGGGAGCTGTTTTTT.

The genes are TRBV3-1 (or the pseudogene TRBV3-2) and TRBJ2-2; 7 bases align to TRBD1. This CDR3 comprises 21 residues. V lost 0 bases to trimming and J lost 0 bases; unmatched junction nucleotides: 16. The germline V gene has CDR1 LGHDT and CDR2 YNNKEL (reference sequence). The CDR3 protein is CASSQDLDMFGGTANTGELFF. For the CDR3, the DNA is TGTGCCAGCAGCCAAGATTTGGATATGTTTGGTGGGACAGCGAACACCGGGGAGCTGTTTTTT.

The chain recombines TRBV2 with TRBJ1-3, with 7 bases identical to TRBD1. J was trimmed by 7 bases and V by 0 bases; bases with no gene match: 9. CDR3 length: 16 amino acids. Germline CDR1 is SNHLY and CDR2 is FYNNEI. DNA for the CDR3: TGTGCCAGCAGTGAAGCGCGGTCAGGGGGAGAGAACACCATATATTTT. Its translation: CASSEARSGGENTIYF.

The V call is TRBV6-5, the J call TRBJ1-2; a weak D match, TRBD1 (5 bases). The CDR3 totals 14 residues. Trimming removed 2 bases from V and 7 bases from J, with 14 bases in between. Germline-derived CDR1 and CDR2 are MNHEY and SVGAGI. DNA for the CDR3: TGTGCCAGCAGTTACGCGAGCAGGGCCTTTGGCTACACCTTC. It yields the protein CASSYASRAFGYTF.